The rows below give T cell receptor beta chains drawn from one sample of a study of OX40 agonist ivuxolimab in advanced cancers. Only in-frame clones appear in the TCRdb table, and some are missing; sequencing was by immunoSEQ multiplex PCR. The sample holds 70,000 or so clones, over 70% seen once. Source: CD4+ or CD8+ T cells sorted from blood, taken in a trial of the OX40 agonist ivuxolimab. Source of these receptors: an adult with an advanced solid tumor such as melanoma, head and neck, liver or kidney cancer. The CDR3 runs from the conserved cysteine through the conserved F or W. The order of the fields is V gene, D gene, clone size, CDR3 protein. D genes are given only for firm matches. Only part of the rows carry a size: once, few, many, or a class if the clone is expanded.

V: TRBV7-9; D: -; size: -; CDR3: CASSVGAVQPQHF
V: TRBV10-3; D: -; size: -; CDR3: CAIRQGGATNEKLFF
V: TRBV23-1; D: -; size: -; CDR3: CASSQLGGNTEAFF
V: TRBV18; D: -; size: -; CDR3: CASSPGPNYGYTF
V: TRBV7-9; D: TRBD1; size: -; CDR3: CASSLAGQGLNEQYF
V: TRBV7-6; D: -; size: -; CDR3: CASSLGRGNGNTIYF
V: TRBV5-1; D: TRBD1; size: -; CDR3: CASSLAGTGGEGYAF
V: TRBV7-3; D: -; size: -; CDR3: CASSPSGYPPYTQYF
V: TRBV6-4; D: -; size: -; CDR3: CASSRSTRGDTQYF
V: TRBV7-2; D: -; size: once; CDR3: CASSLGDRVVEQFF
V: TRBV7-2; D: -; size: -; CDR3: CASRFSVNTEAFF
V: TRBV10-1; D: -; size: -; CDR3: CASSEGDTQYF
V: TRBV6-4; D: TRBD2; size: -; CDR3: CASSRGGEYEQYF
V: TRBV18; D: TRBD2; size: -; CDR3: CASNTRAGGLTDTQYF
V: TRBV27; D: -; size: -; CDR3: CASSITAVESPLHF
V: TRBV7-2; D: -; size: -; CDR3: CASSYNSGQETQYF
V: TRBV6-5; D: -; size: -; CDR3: CASRWTRGETQYF
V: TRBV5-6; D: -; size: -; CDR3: CASSRTDRRDTQYF
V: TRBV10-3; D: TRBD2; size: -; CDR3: CAISESGREGETQYF
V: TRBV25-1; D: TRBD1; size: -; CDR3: CASSESGDRDYGYTF
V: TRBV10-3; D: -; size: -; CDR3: CAISDSVVSTDTQYF
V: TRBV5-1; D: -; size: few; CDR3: CASSFGANNSPLHF
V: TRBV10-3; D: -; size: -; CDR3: CAISDGGVSDTQYF
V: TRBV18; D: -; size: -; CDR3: CASSLSLGDFNEQFF
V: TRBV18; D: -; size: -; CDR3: CASSPNQENTEAFF
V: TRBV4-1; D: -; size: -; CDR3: CASSPREGREQPQHF
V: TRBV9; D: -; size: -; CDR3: CASSPSGGNTEAFF
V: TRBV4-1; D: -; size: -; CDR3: CASSQEIVGRGMTNTGELFF
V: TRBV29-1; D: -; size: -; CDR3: CSVVGNTGELFF
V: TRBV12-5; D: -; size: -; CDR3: CASGTPTGGQILEQFF
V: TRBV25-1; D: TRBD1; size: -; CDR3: CASSRRSGQGVGEQYF
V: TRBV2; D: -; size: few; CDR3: CASSEGTNRINQPQHF
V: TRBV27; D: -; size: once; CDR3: CASSPYPQGLSDTQYF
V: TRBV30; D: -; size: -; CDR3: CAQKGVGPYEQYF
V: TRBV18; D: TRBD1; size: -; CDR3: CASSPTQGLVYGYTF
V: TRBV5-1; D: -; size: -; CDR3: CASSLGAKGRTEAFF
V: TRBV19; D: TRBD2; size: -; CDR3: CASTASGVYNEQFF
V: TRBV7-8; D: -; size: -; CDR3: CASKPRGADEKLFF
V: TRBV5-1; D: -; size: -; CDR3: CASSLGAHQETQYF
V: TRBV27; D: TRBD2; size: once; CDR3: CASSLLASGGGADTQYF
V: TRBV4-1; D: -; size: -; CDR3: CASSQVRAGISGELFF
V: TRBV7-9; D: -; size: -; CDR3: CASSLGARHNTEAFF
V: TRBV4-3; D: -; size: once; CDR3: CASSPRTNEKLFF
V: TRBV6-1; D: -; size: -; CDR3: CASNRQVGTEAFF
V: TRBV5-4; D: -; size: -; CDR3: CASSFGAARGTGELFF
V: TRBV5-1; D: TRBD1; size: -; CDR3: CASSLAQGVGEQYF
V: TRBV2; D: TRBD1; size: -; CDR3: CATKAGQGHYGYTF
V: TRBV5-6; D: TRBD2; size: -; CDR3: CASSLDALGLAGYNEQFF
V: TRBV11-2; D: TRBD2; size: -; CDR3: CASSPSGGAFDTQYF
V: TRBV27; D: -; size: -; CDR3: CASSSPGGPSTDTQYF
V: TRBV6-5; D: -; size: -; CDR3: CASGGTYGYTF